Below are 28 T cell receptor beta chains sequenced from a single sample in a study of vaccination and CD4 T cells after COVID-19. Treatment of the sample: approximately nine-day PBMC culture with coronavirus spike peptide pools or control peptides (ViraFEST assay). These TCRs are of unknown antigen specificity. Sequenced with the Oncomine TCR Beta short-read assay was DNA taken from cultured CD4+ T cells. TCRdb used MiXCR to reprocess the PCR reads, holding one entry per CDR3 protein. The data hold 13,000 or so distinct CDR3 sequences, with more than 35% observed a single time. The sample was CD4+ T cells from blood, cultured in vitro. The receptors here all came from a human donor who had recovered from COVID-19.

This chain links TRBV6-1 with TRBJ1-2; 7 nucleotides align to TRBD1. This CDR3 has 15 residues. The V segment lost 6 bases and the J segment 8 bases; nucleotides outside the gene matches: 15. Germline-derived CDR1 and CDR2 are MNHNS and SASEGT. The CDR3 reads CASRDPRGEGRGYTF. The CDR3, as DNA: TGTGCCAGCAGGGACCCCAGGGGGGAGGGGCGCGGCTACACCTTC.

V usage is TRBV3-1 and J usage is TRBJ1-1; D unclear. The V end lost 1 base, the J end lost 1 base, and 7 bases lay between the germline ends. This CDR3 has 14 residues. Per the germline V gene, CDR1 is LGHDT and CDR2 is YNNKEL (reference sequence). This CDR3 is CASSQGIGNTEAFF. The CDR3 nucleotides are TGTGCCAGCAGCCAAGGAATCGGGAACACTGAAGCTTTCTTT.

This clonotype was counted a few times. The chain recombines TRBV27 with TRBJ2-1; 8 nucleotides line up with TRBD2. CDR1 MNHEY and CDR2 SMNVEV come from the germline V gene (reference sequence). V was clipped by 2 bases and J by 7 bases; unmatched bases: 22. This CDR3 contains 20 residues. The CDR3 sequence: CASSLRYALRVSGEGNEQFF. For the CDR3, the DNA is TGTGCCAGCAGTTTACGGTACGCACTCCGGGTTAGCGGGGAGGGTAATGAGCAGTTCTTC.

V gene TRBV5-1 combines with J gene TRBJ2-7, with a weak D call TRBD1 (6 bases). The CDR3 runs to 14 residues. CDR1 and CDR2 (germline): SGHRS, YFSETQ. Trimming pared 6 bases from V and 2 bases from J, leaving 15 bases between. The CDR3 nucleotides read TGCGCCAGCACCCTGGACAGCACCCCCTACGAGCAGTACTTC. Its translation: CASTLDSTPYEQYF.

The sample holds a few counts of this clonotype. The gene calls are TRBV2 and TRBJ2-5; TRBD2 matches 11 bases. V was clipped by 1 base and J by 2 bases; unmatched bases: 6. The CDR3 covers 17 residues. CDR1 SNHLY and CDR2 FYNNEI come from the germline V gene. Written as DNA, the CDR3 is TGTGCCAGCAGTGAAGGGGTAGCGGGGGGGCCACAAGAGACCCAGTACTTC. As protein: CASSEGVAGGPQETQYF.

This clonotype was found a few times. The V gene is TRBV6-2 or TRBV6-3, the J gene TRBJ1-2, with a possible D match to TRBD1 (5 bases). V shed 6 bases and J shed 8 bases, with 19 bases lying between them. From germline, CDR1 is MNHEY and CDR2 SVGEGT. The CDR3 is made up of 14 amino acids. Written as DNA, the CDR3 is TGTGCCAGCAGCCCCGTCGGCAGGGTATACGGCTACACCTTC. This codes for CASSPVGRVYGYTF.

This clonotype appeared a few times. The chain has TRBV2 and TRBJ2-7; TRBD1 matches at 8 bases. V shed 6 bases, J shed 6 bases, and the junction held 10 bases outside the gene matches. The length of the CDR3 is 14 residues. Germline CDR1 and CDR2: SNHLY and FYNNEI. Here the CDR3 reads CASSLTGDRSEQYF. CDR3 bases: TGTGCCAGCAGCCTGACAGGGGATCGAAGCGAGCAGTACTTC.

This chain uses TRBV7-2 with TRBJ2-1, with 7 bases lining up with TRBD1. With 6 bases clipped from V and 7 bases from J, the junction kept 15 bases outside the gene matches. CDR3 length: 16 residues. Germline V gene sequence: CDR1 SGHTA, CDR2 FQGNSA. This CDR3 reads CASSLLTGESRNEQFF. CDR3 bases: TGTGCCAGCAGTTTACTTACAGGGGAAAGTAGAAATGAGCAGTTCTTC.

V usage is TRBV27 and J usage is TRBJ1-2, with 8 bases lining up with TRBD1. After removal of 8 bases from V and 5 bases from J, the junction contained 7 bases not matched to a gene. The CDR3 extends over 13 amino acids. Germline CDR1 reads MNHEY; CDR2 reads SMNVEV (reference sequence). The DNA of the CDR3 is TGTGCCAGCCGGACAGGGCCGGGGTATGGCTACACCTTC. Its translation is CASRTGPGYGYTF.

The V gene is TRBV20-1, the J gene TRBJ2-1; 14 bases agree with TRBD2. The CDR3 extends over 15 amino acids. In germline, CDR1 is DFQATT, CDR2 SNEGSKA (reference sequence). The junction had 12 bases not matched to a gene; V was cut back by 5 bases and J by 12 bases. The chain's CDR3 is CSADPGLAGENRQFF. CDR3 nucleotide sequence: TGCAGTGCTGACCCGGGACTAGCGGGGGAGAACAGGCAGTTCTTC.

The chain uses TRBV10-2 and TRBJ1-2; D call uncertain. V lost 5 bases and J lost 4, with 11 bases in between. The CDR3 is made up of 13 amino acids. The germline V gene encodes CDR1 WSHSY and CDR2 SAAADI. The CDR3 loop is CASSRDPIYGYTF. In DNA, the CDR3 is TGCGCCAGCAGTCGGGATCCGATCTATGGCTACACCTTC.

The chain is built from TRBV3-1 and TRBJ1-3, with D possibly TRBD1 on 5 matching bases. Looked up from germline, CDR1 is LGHDT and CDR2 is YNNKEL (reference sequence). The CDR3 is made up of 16 amino acids. Trimming shortened V by 5 bases and J by 0 bases, and 14 bases separated the two germline ends. The CDR3 nucleotides are TGTGCCAGCAGCTCCCGGGGCGGATTCTCTGGAAACACCATATATTTT. Encoded protein: CASSSRGGFSGNTIYF.

This clonotype was seen more than once but under ten times. The chain recombines TRBV6-1 with TRBJ1-2; D may be TRBD1 (6 bases). CDR3 size: 17 residues. Germline CDR1 MNHNS, CDR2 SASEGT. Trimming removed 6 bases from V and 7 bases from J, with 27 bases in between. For the CDR3, the DNA is TGTGCCAGCAGCGGTGGACAGAGGTCCCTCTTGAGGGGTGGCTACACCTTC. Its translation is CASSGGQRSLLRGGYTF.

The V call is TRBV5-1, the J call TRBJ1-1, with 8 bases matching TRBD1. The germline CDR1 and CDR2 sequences are SGHRS and YFSETQ. V lost 0 bases to trimming and J lost 5 bases; unmatched junction nucleotides: 3. The CDR3 extends over 14 amino acids. DNA for the CDR3: TGCGCCAGCAGCTTGGAACAGGGGGTTACTGAAGCTTTCTTT. As protein: CASSLEQGVTEAFF. The variable domain in full, with the rest retrieved from reference TRBV5-1 and TRBJ1-1, is KAGVTQTPRYLIKTRGQQVTLSCSPISGHRSVSWYQQTPGQGLQFLFEYFSETQRNKGNFPGRFSGRQFSNSRSEMNVSTLELGDSALYLCASSLEQGVTEAFFGQGTRLTVV.

The gene calls are TRBV11-3 and TRBJ2-5; 10 nucleotides align to TRBD2. There are 16 residues in the CDR3. The V gene end was trimmed by 3 bases and the J gene end by 5 bases; junction bases not matched to a gene: 9. CDR1 and CDR2 from the germline V gene are SGHNT and YENEEA. CDR3: CASSFSSGGLRETQYF. CDR3 bases: TGTGCCAGCAGCTTTTCTAGCGGGGGCCTGCGGGAGACCCAGTACTTC.

This clonotype was counted a few times. The chain uses TRBV6-2 or TRBV6-3 and TRBJ2-3, with D possibly TRBD2 on 6 matching bases. Between the trimmed V and J ends, which lost 6 bases and 2 bases, there was a span of 12 bases. The CDR3 length is 14 residues. The germline CDR1 and CDR2 sequences are MNHEY and SVGEGT. CDR3 sequence (DNA): TGTGCCAGCAGGCTGACTAGGAACACAGATACGCAGTATTTT. Translation gives CASRLTRNTDTQYF.

This chain connects TRBV5-4 to TRBJ1-2; D is possibly TRBD1 (6 bases). CDR1 and CDR2 (germline): SGHNT, YYREEE (reference sequence). The CDR3 length is 15 residues. The ends were cut back, 1 base at V and 4 bases at J, with 14 bases in the middle. The CDR3 region has the DNA TGTGCCAGCAGCTTGTACCAGGGGAGGACCTATGGCTACACCTTC. It codes for CASSLYQGRTYGYTF. Together with reference TRBV5-4 and TRBJ1-2, the CDR3 gives the full variable domain: ETGVTQSPTHLIKTRGQQVTLRCSSQSGHNTVSWYQQALGQGPQFIFQYYREEENGRGNFPPRFSGLQFPNYSSELNVNALELDDSALYLCASSLYQGRTYGYTFGSGTRLTVV.

The V gene is TRBV30, the J gene TRBJ1-3; D may be TRBD1 (6 bases). In germline, CDR1 is GTSNPN, CDR2 SVGIG (reference sequence). This CDR3 spans 13 amino acids. Trimming pared 5 bases from V and 0 bases from J, leaving 8 bases between. Here the CDR3 reads CAWQGSSGNTIYF. CDR3 nucleotides: TGTGCCTGGCAGGGGAGCTCTGGAAACACCATATATTTT. The full variable domain, its missing parts supplied by reference TRBV30 and TRBJ1-3, is SQTIHQWPATLVQPVGSPLSLECTVEGTSNPNLYWYRQAAGRGLQLLFYSVGIGQISSEVPQNLSASRPQDRQFILSSKKLLLSDSGFYLCAWQGSSGNTIYFGEGSWLTVV.

The V gene is TRBV6-1, the J gene TRBJ1-1; TRBD1 is a possible D gene (6 bases). V shed 5 bases and J shed 3 bases, with 19 bases lying between them. The CDR3 length is 16 residues. In germline, CDR1 is MNHNS, CDR2 SASEGT. In DNA, the CDR3 is TGTGCCAGCAGTACTGGAACAGGGAGCGTGGACACTGAAGCTTTCTTT. Residues: CASSTGTGSVDTEAFF.

This clonotype was counted only a few times. The rearrangement joins TRBV19 to TRBJ1-6; no reliable D call. Germline lookup yields CDR1 LNHDA and CDR2 SQIVND (reference sequence). CDR3 length: 14 amino acids. Trimming cost V 4 bases and J 10 bases, with 14 bases left between them. The CDR3 spells CASSNIPAGSPLHF. CDR3 DNA sequence: TGTGCCAGTAGTAACATACCGGCGGGCTCACCCCTCCACTTT.

This clonotype turned up a few times. The V call is TRBV12-3 or TRBV12-4, the J call TRBJ1-2, with D possibly TRBD1 on 5 matching bases. Deletions cut 6 bases from V and 8 bases from J, with 16 bases between. The CDR3 covers 13 residues. CDR3 coding DNA: TGTGCCAGCAGCCTGGCGGAGGGGAGCGGCTACACCTTC. Translating gives CASSLAEGSGYTF.

The chain has TRBV7-9 and TRBJ2-5; 7 nucleotides line up with TRBD1. In germline, CDR1 is SEHNR, CDR2 FQNEAQ (reference sequence). Unmatched junction bases numbered 4, after V lost 1 base and J lost 2 bases. The CDR3 sequence is 15 residues long. The CDR3 reads CASSLVAGGQETQYF. CDR3 sequence (DNA): TGTGCCAGCAGCTTAGTGGCAGGGGGTCAAGAGACCCAGTACTTC.

The chain couples TRBV7-9 to TRBJ1-2; D gene uncertain. This CDR3 contains 15 residues. The V gene lost 4 bases and the J gene lost 3 bases, with 15 bases spanning the gap. Germline CDR1 SEHNR, CDR2 FQNEAQ (reference sequence). The CDR3, as DNA: TGTGCCAGCAGCTCGGCCACGATGGGTGACTATGGCTACACCTTC. The encoded protein is CASSSATMGDYGYTF.

This sequence joins TRBV12-5 and TRBJ1-5, with 9 bases fitting TRBD1. V was pared by 1 base and J by 4 bases, with 8 bases of the junction left unmatched. This CDR3 has 17 residues. The germline V gene has CDR1 LGHNT and CDR2 FRNRAP. Here the CDR3 DNA reads TGTGCTAGTGGTTTGGCCCTAGTAGGGACAGGGAATCAGCCCCAGCATTTT. The encoded protein is CASGLALVGTGNQPQHF. Supplemented by reference TRBV12-5 and TRBJ1-5, the full variable domain reads DARVTQTPRHKVTEMGQEVTMRCQPILGHNTVFWYRQTMMQGLELLAYFRNRAPLDDSGMPKDRFSAEMPDATLATLKIQPSEPRDSAVYFCASGLALVGTGNQPQHFGDGTRLSIL.

This clonotype was counted between two and nine times. The rearrangement uses TRBV5-4 and TRBJ2-4, with a possible D match to TRBD2 (5 bases). V was pared by 4 bases and J by 5 bases, with 10 bases between. Germline CDR1 SGHNT, CDR2 YYREEE (reference sequence). CDR3 length: 13 residues. CDR3 in amino acids: CASSPGNQNIQYF. The CDR3 DNA reads TGTGCCAGCAGCCCCGGGAACCAAAACATTCAGTACTTC.

This CDR3 reads CAWSDQQGISYNSPLHF. In DNA form, the CDR3 reads TGTGCCTGGAGTGATCAGCAAGGGATCTCCTATAATTCACCCCTCCACTTT. The chain carries TRBV30 and TRBJ1-6, with no clear D. The CDR3 has 17 residues. V was cut by 1 base and J by 0 bases, with 13 bases left in between. In germline, CDR1 is GTSNPN, CDR2 SVGIG (reference sequence).

This chain joins TRBV6-5 and TRBJ2-3; TRBD2 is a possible D gene (8 bases). Germline lookup yields CDR1 MNHEY and CDR2 SVGAGI. V lost 0 bases, J lost 0 bases, and 28 bases lay in between. This CDR3 spans 22 amino acids. The CDR3 DNA sequence: TGTGCCAGCAGTTACTCCGGAATTTTCGGGGGGGCCGGGACAGCTAGCACAGATACGCAGTATTTT. Protein: CASSYSGIFGGAGTASTDTQYF.

The CDR3 DNA sequence: TGTGCCATCAGTGAGAGTGGGGATTACAATGAGCAGTTCTTC. Protein product: CAISESGDYNEQFF. V usage is TRBV10-3 and J usage is TRBJ2-1; no definite D call. Germline V gene data show CDR1 as ENHRY and CDR2 as SYGVKD. The ends were cut back, 2 bases at V and 4 bases at J, with 9 bases in the middle. The CDR3 has 14 amino acids.